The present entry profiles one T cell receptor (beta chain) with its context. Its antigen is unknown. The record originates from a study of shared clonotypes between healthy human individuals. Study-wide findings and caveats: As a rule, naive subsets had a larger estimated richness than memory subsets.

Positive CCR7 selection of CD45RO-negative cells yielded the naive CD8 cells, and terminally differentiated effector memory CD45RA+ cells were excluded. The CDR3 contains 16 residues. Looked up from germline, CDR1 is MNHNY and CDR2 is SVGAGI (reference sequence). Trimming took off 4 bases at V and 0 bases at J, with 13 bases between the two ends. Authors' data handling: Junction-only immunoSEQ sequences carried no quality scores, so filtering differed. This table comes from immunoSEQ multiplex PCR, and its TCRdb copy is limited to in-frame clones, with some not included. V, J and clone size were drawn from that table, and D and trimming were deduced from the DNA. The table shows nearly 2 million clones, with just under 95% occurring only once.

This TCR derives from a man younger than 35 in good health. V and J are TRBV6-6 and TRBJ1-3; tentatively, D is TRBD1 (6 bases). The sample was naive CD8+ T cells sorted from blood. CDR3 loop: CASSSPNRDSGNTIYF. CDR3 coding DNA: TGTGCCAGCAGTTCGCCTAACAGGGACTCTGGAAACACCATATATTTT.